This section outlines one TCR beta chain sequence together with its context. The specificity of this receptor is unknown. Per-base qualities were not stored, and no clone one base away is much larger. This specimen belongs to a study of cytomegalovirus exposure and HLA in healthy donors (dated by TCRdb to the late 2010s). For the wider study: According to an earlier analysis of several hundred of the donors, 150 million to 200 million T cells yielded 120 million or so unique TCR beta sequences and 276 Gb of sequence data. Roughly 300 gigabases of sequencing data and 80 million or so unique TCR sequences were included in an early release covering about 600 HLA-typed donors. Of the roughly 400 genotyped donors, roughly 76% were placed in the genetic ancestry cluster associated with self-reported Caucasian donors. The study aimed to test whether signatures of past pathogen exposure could be identified by cataloging public T cell receptors. The T cell repertoires of 666 subjects were profiled by immunosequencing and related to cytomegalovirus serostatus. A separate validation cohort of roughly 120 different subjects was used in addition to the 666-subject first cohort. To predict cytomegalovirus infection status, the study combined high-throughput TCR immunosequencing, statistical association of individual TCRs with disease status, and machine learning. A later analysis re-examined previously published TCR beta repertoires from several hundred donors and added high-resolution HLA genotyping to investigate patterns of TCR occurrence. Rather than using new phenotypic data, the later analysis identified candidate immune exposures from TCR beta sequences and from how often those sequences occurred across donors. An earlier analysis of about 600 of the donors used high-throughput TCR beta sequencing to judge whether each TCR beta V gene segment behaved as functional or pseudogenic. Donor age, sex, ethnicity and CMV serostatus were collected together with the repertoire data. A later genetic analysis used genome-wide SNP genotypes for about 65% of the roughly 700 donors, treating that subset as a discovery cohort. Every repertoire in the discovery cohort had been generated on one and the same sequencing platform. Class I and class II HLA loci were covered by the typing at four-digit resolution. Typing coverage differed by locus: A, B, C, DRB1 and DQB1 were typed in about 629-640 donors, DQA1 in 522, DPA1 in around 580, and DPB1 in 400 to 490. Five DR-DQ haplotypes were handled as single units for association and clustering, since linkage in the cohort was strong. Across approximately 400 genotyped donors of the cohort, an average of roughly 250,000 unique TCR beta nucleotide sequences per donor were sequenced, and 15% to 20% of those sequences were non-productive. Here is what the overall study found, with its caveats: Cytomegalovirus status was reported to be diagnosed by the classifier with high specificity and sensitivity in both the original and validation cohorts. An association between a missense DCLRE1C variant and V-gene and J-gene trimming of TCR beta chains was found in a later genetic analysis and replicated in an independent cohort. A later genetic analysis reported fewer N-insertions in productive TCRs among donors in an Asian-associated ancestry cluster than the roughly 640-donor mean. This cohort had only TCR beta chains sequenced, and the lack of alpha or paired-chain data limited which features could be detected. Strong co-occurrence of HLA alleles, especially DR and DQ, made assigning TCR associations to individual alleles difficult. The earlier analysis of 587 of the donors excluded about 16 rarely observed V segments, including chromosome 9 orphons, because counts were too low. At a false discovery rate of 0.05, a later analysis linked roughly 17,000 TCR beta sequences to specific HLA alleles. Most TCR sequences were seen in very few donors, while some public TCRs were found in many individuals. Linkage disequilibrium might explain the correlated functional status among segregating V segments, but an unknown experimental factor could not be ruled out. Roughly uniform sequencing depth across donors was assumed in presence/absence analyses, although this assumption may not hold. In vitro tests confirmed that a few of the cytomegalovirus-associated TCR beta chains recognize cytomegalovirus antigens. Some IMGT-functional V segments, including TRBV6-2 and TRBV6-3, could not be told apart with the 87-base-pair reads, so those segments were excluded. The authors suggested that the approach could potentially be extended to other disease states and immunological phenotypes. A later analysis reported that several top co-occurrence clusters appeared linked to parvovirus B19, influenza, CMV and Epstein-Barr virus. The study gave a list of some 150 TCR beta chains associated with cytomegalovirus. A further reported finding was that TCR beta sequences accurately predicted the HLA-A and HLA-B alleles for most subjects in the first cohort. In a later analysis, most CMV-associated TCR beta chains were found to appear HLA-restricted, with HLA associations seemingly driven largely by CMV exposure. Because HLA typing was missing for some donors at each locus, association tests included only the typed subset. A group of highly shared sequence variants was considered likely to be a technical artifact of the sequencing pipeline. In a later analysis, the rate of TCR association differed among HLA loci, with DRB1 alleles having the most associated TCRs and HLA-C alleles having the fewest. Compared with equally common non-associated chains, HLA-associated TCR beta chains in a later analysis were more clonally expanded and had lower generation probabilities. An earlier analysis of around 500 of the donors showed that most TCR beta V segments appeared in productive rearrangements either about 87% or about 30% of the time, which broadly matched IMGT annotations. Immune exposure information for the cohort was limited to CMV serostatus.

Trimming takes 7 bases from V and 2 bases from J, and the germline ends sit 11 bases apart. The germline V gene supplies CDR1 SNHLY and CDR2 FYNNEI. CDR3 length: 13 amino acids, cysteine to phenylalanine. Here the CDR3 DNA is all that survives: 39 bases in frame from base 1. Receptor amplification or capture employed the immunoSEQ multiplex PCR assay. For the multiplex PCR, a mixture combining 60 forward primers for TCR Vbeta segments and 13 reverse primers for TCR Jbeta segments was used. Amplification of the CDR3 region of rearranged TCR beta genes was performed with a multiplex PCR assay on genomic DNA. Amplified TCR beta libraries were sequenced as 87-base-pair reads on the Illumina HiSeq System. In the source study's methods: A later analysis tallied 75 million to 85 million unique TCR beta chains across the 666 repertoires, and around 12 million of those chains were shared by two or more donors. Raw reads were error-corrected and collapsed into unique sequences with a nearest-neighbor algorithm that merged closely related sequences to remove PCR and sequencing errors. V, D and J gene segments were assigned by aligning CDR3 sequences to IMGT reference sequences. For a sequence to be retained, at least a six-nucleotide match to both a V gene segment and a J gene segment was required. Rearrangements were classified as productive when the CDR3 lacked stop codons and remained in frame with V and J, and all other rearrangements were classified as non-productive. CDR3 was defined according to IMGT convention as the region running from the second conserved V-encoded cysteine to the conserved J-encoded phenylalanine. Sequences without an unambiguous match to a single V gene segment were excluded from the earlier analysis of a few hundred of the donors. An earlier analysis of 450 to 650 of the donors called V segments functional above 56.7% productive rearrangements and segregating when the between-donor standard deviation exceeded 5%. To diagnose cytomegalovirus status from the catalog of TCR beta chain sequences, a statistical classification framework was built. In a later analysis, V and J genes were assigned by comparing TCR nucleotide sequences against IMGT/GENE-DB human TR gene sequences. The TCRdist pipeline was used in a later analysis to assign CDR3 sequences and most-parsimonious VDJ recombination scenarios. In a later analysis, every TCR beta chain was defined by the combination of its CDR3 amino acid sequence and its V-gene family, and reads without a unique V-gene family were dropped. A later analysis removed over 500 highly shared, low-generation-probability nucleotide sequences to deal with suspected cross-contamination and a sequencing artifact. For each public chain, a later analysis derived a clonal expansion index from normalized ranks of inferred template counts within each repertoire. In a later analysis, generation probabilities were computed using a VDJ recombination model fitted to out-of-frame rearrangements, and the results were checked against IGoR. In a later analysis, hypergeometric tests were used to score TCR-TCR, TCR-HLA and TCR-CMV co-occurrence, with a repertoire-size bias correction applied to TCR pairs. False discovery rates were estimated in a later analysis by permuting HLA or CMV assignments 20 times. In a later analysis, co-occurring TCRs were grouped with DBSCAN, and TCRdist sequence similarity was added when clustering was performed within HLA-allele-positive subsets. Repertoires with fewer than 30,000 or more than 120,000 public chains were left out of co-occurrence clustering, as were five repertoires with anomalous nucleotide sharing. TCRdb holds this immuneACCESS table with in-frame rearrangements only. Some clones are missing; in checked studies, unresolved V genes explain under half, and the rest has no known cause. The V and J calls and the clone size are those of that table, but D and trimming were determined from the DNA. The sample profile shows around 100,000 clones; around 72% of them were found once. The ten largest clones take up about 3.5% of the sample.

The cohort comprised under 700 healthy bone marrow donors. At the time of sampling, all cohort members were nominally healthy, though unrecorded immune exposures were likely present. The donor tested CMV seronegative, placing the donor among the 350 to 400 seronegative members of the cohort. A peripheral blood sample was provided by each donor, and peripheral blood mononuclear cells were used for TCR beta sequencing. Genomic DNA was extracted from the blood cell samples with the Qiagen DNeasy Blood Extraction Kit. Material: PBMCs. The rearrangement combines TRBV2 with TRBJ2-5; D gene: possibly TRBD1, on 6 matching bases. This receptor was identified in a man aged 35 to 55 in good health and CMV-seronegative. In nucleotide form, the sequence is TGTGCCAGCAATTCGGACAGTCAAGAGACCCAGTACTTC. It specifies CASNSDSQETQYF.